This T cell receptor (beta chain) was obtained from a study of blood T cell repertoires in COVID-19. Study as a whole: PBMCs, B-cell-depleted T cells, or T cells provided the cDNA or gDNA that made up the material.

Authors' methods: Reference gene primer amplification in the assay estimated nucleated cell counts. Clones were read by immunoSEQ multiplex PCR, and TCRdb kept only the in-frame ones, dropping some. V, J and clone size derive from that table, while D and trimming were established from the DNA sequence. Among 150,000 to 200,000 clones listed, about 85% were seen once. Trimming removed 10 bases at V and 3 bases at J, with 13 bases between. This CDR3 contains 12 residues. Germline assignment: CDR1 MNHEY and CDR2 SVGAGI. The sequence was obtained from a man in his late teens or twenties with acute or convalescent COVID-19. The specimen sequenced was peripheral blood. This sequence joins TRBV6-5 and TRBJ2-7; D unresolved. The CDR3 sequence: CATLERRYEQYF. The CDR3 DNA is TGTGCCACCTTGGAGCGTCGCTACGAGCAGTACTTC.